One and the same sample provided the 2 T cell receptor beta chains below, sequenced in a study of blood T cell repertoires in COVID-19. The table came from immunoSEQ multiplex PCR; TCRdb's copy has only in-frame clones and leaves some out. The sample yields approximately 340,000 clones, around 83% seen once. What was sequenced was peripheral blood. The receptors were gathered from a man aged 25 to 45 with active or convalescent COVID-19.

The chain recombines TRBV9 with TRBJ1-1, with D possibly TRBD1 on 5 matching bases. Per germline, CDR1 SGDLS and CDR2 YYNGEE. The CDR3 totals 16 residues. Trimming left V 0 bases short and J 1 base short, with 13 bases between. CDR3 residues: CASSVAREGTNTEAFF. The CDR3 DNA reads TGTGCCAGCAGCGTAGCCAGGGAGGGGACGAACACTGAAGCTTTCTTT.

J is TRBJ1-2 and V is TRBV5-4; tentatively, D is TRBD1 (6 bases). The CDR3 is 14 residues long. Germline V lookup: CDR1 SGHNT, CDR2 YYREEE (reference sequence). V lost 0 bases and J 8 bases, leaving 14 bases between the germline ends. CDR3 sequence (DNA): TGTGCCAGCAGCTTGGAAGTGCTAGGGGGAGGCTACACCTTC. Translating it yields CASSLEVLGGGYTF.